This passage covers 27 T cell receptor beta chains from one sample sequenced in a study of identical twins. TCRdb re-called the 5' RACE reads with MiXCR, one entry per CDR3 protein. The table records 1.5 million to 2 million distinct CDR3 sequences, around 29% of them present only once. Source material: cord blood. Receptors originate from a newborn girl in good health.

This rearrangement joins TRBV5-1 to TRBJ2-4; 14 bases map to TRBD2. The CDR3 contains 17 residues. V lost 0 bases, J lost 4 bases, and 3 bases stayed unmatched. Germline assignment: CDR1 SGHRS and CDR2 YFSETQ. CDR3 bases: TGCGCCAGCAGCTTGGATGGACTAGCGGGGGGTAAAAACATTCAGTACTTC. Amino acids: CASSLDGLAGGKNIQYF.

The V call is TRBV7-7, the J call TRBJ2-1, with 11 bases identical to TRBD1. Germline V gives CDR1 SSHAT, CDR2 FNYEAQ (reference sequence). The CDR3 is 14 amino acids. V shed 7 bases, J shed 6 bases, and the junction held 5 bases outside the gene matches. CDR3 bases: TGTGCCAGCACCTGGGGGACAGGGGGCAATGAGCAGTTCTTC. It is translated as CASTWGTGGNEQFF.

This clonotype was picked up one time. A much larger clone sits a single nucleotide away, making a read error possible. This chain joins TRBV7-9 and TRBJ2-1, with D unclear. The CDR3 contains 16 residues. Germline V gene sequence: CDR1 SEHNR, CDR2 FQNEAQ (reference sequence). CDR3 DNA: TGTGCCAGCAGCTTAGAACGTGGGCAGATCTACGATGAGCAGTTCTTC. Its translation: CASSLERGQIYDEQFF.

This clonotype appeared a few times. The chain couples TRBV27 to TRBJ1-6; D is possibly TRBD1 (6 bases). The V gene lost 2 bases and the J gene lost 9 bases, with 14 bases spanning the gap. Germline CDR1 and CDR2: MNHEY and SMNVEV (reference sequence). The CDR3 consists of 15 residues. The CDR3: CASSLRRGGGSPLHF. The CDR3 nucleotides are TGTGCCAGCAGTTTACGGCGAGGAGGGGGTTCACCCCTCCACTTT.

The V and J genes are TRBV20-1 and TRBJ2-1; D tentatively fits TRBD1 or TRBD2 (6 bases each). This CDR3 has 12 amino acids. Trimming left V 6 bases short and J 6 bases short, with 12 bases between. CDR1 DFQATT and CDR2 SNEGSKA come from the germline V gene (reference sequence). In DNA, the CDR3 is TGCAGTGCCCCGGGGGCGAGCAATGAGCAGTTCTTC. Its translation is CSAPGASNEQFF.

The chain has TRBV4-2 and TRBJ2-6; D is possibly TRBD1 (6 bases). Germline assignment: CDR1 LGHNA and CDR2 YNFKEQ. The CDR3 is 18 residues long. Between the trimmed V and J ends, which lost 3 bases and 0 bases, there was a span of 15 bases. The DNA for the CDR3 is TGTGCCAGCAGCCAGGCCCATTTACAGGGCTCTGGGGCCAACGTCCTGACTTTC. Residues: CASSQAHLQGSGANVLTF.

In this sample, this clonotype turned up a few times. The J gene is TRBJ2-5, the V gene TRBV5-1; D gene unclear. The germline V and J ends were trimmed by 0 bases and 3 bases, with 12 bases remaining between them. The CDR3 totals 15 residues. Per the germline V gene, CDR1 is SGHRS and CDR2 is YFSETQ. The CDR3 is CASSLAWFPEETQYF. The CDR3 DNA follows: TGCGCCAGCAGCTTGGCCTGGTTTCCGGAAGAGACCCAGTACTTC.

The rearrangement joins TRBV5-1 to TRBJ2-5; TRBD1 might be the D (6 bases). V lost 0 bases and J lost 3, with 12 bases in between. The CDR3 is made up of 15 amino acids. The V gene's germline CDR1 is SGHRS and CDR2 YFSETQ. The CDR3 bases are TGCGCCAGCAGCTTGGCCAGAGACAGGAAAGAGACCCAGTACTTC. Protein sequence: CASSLARDRKETQYF.

The chain joins TRBV4-2 to TRBJ2-6; TRBD2 is a possible D gene (7 bases). The CDR3 is made up of 19 amino acids. The germline CDR1 and CDR2 sequences are LGHNA and YNFKEQ. V was clipped by 0 bases and J by 0 bases, with 15 bases between them. CDR3: CASSQDDRGAYSGANVLTF. The CDR3, as DNA: TGTGCCAGCAGCCAAGATGACCGGGGGGCCTACTCTGGGGCCAACGTCCTGACTTTC.

The V call is TRBV19, the J call TRBJ1-4, with 9 bases aligning to TRBD1. Germline-derived CDR1 and CDR2 are LNHDA and SQIVND (reference sequence). The CDR3 covers 12 residues. V dropped 8 bases and J dropped 6; count of bases not matched to a gene: 1. The CDR3 region is CASGQGHEKLFF. CDR3 nucleotide sequence: TGTGCCAGTGGACAGGGGCATGAAAAACTGTTTTTT. The full variable domain, completed using reference TRBV19 and TRBJ1-4, is DGGITQSPKYLFRKEGQNVTLSCEQNLNHDAMYWYRQDPGQGLRLIYYSQIVNDFQKGDIAEGYSVSREKKESFPLTVTSAQKNPTAFYLCASGQGHEKLFFGSGTQLSVL.

This clonotype came up a few times. The rearrangement joins TRBV7-8 to TRBJ1-4; 10 bases agree with TRBD1. Unmatched junction bases numbered 3, after V lost 1 base and J lost 7 bases. Germline CDR1 reads SGHVS; CDR2 reads FQNEAQ. The CDR3 totals 15 residues. The CDR3 protein is CASSLGDRGFEKLFF. Written as DNA, the CDR3 is TGTGCCAGCAGCTTAGGGGACAGGGGTTTTGAAAAACTGTTTTTT.

This clonotype occurred a few times. This rearrangement joins TRBV4-1 to TRBJ2-6; D remains unclear. CDR1 is MGHRA, CDR2 YSYEKL, per germline. The CDR3 length is 17 residues. V was shortened by 1 base and J by 0 bases, with 10 bases between the two germline ends. The CDR3 DNA is TGCGCCAGCAGCCAAGCTAACAGCCACTCTGGGGCCAACGTCCTGACTTTC. It encodes CASSQANSHSGANVLTF.

The J gene is TRBJ2-3, the V gene TRBV10-3; the D call may be TRBD1 or TRBD2 (5 bases each). CDR3 size: 15 residues. CDR1 is ENHRY and CDR2 is SYGVKD in the germline V gene. V was clipped by 2 bases and J by 0 bases, with 9 bases between them. CDR3 sequence: CAISEGGPSTDTQYF. The CDR3 DNA reads as TGTGCCATCAGTGAGGGGGGACCAAGCACAGATACGCAGTATTTT.

This clonotype was found a few times. This chain uses TRBV12-3 or TRBV12-4 with TRBJ2-3, with D possibly TRBD2 on 6 matching bases. V was shortened by 7 bases and J by 4 bases, with 15 bases between the two germline ends. This CDR3 comprises 14 residues. CDR3 nucleotides: TGTGCCAGCATCCTACGGGGGTGGGCAGATACGCAGTATTTT. This gives the protein CASILRGWADTQYF.

On this clonotype itself: A much larger clone is a single base away; this may be a read error. The rearrangement links TRBV6-2 or TRBV6-3 to TRBJ2-1; 8 bases agree with TRBD2. TRBJ2-7 matches the DNA end more closely, so the J call is doubtful. This CDR3 contains 14 residues. The germline V gene has CDR1 MNHEY and CDR2 SVGEGT. The CDR3 DNA reads TGTGCCAGCAGCAATACAGCGGGAGTCAATGAGCAGTACTTC. Translated: CASSNTAGVNEQYF.

The chain links TRBV2 to TRBJ2-1; D unresolved. The ends were cut back, 11 bases at V and 13 bases at J, with 21 bases in the middle. This CDR3 contains 12 residues. Germline CDR1 SNHLY, CDR2 FYNNEI. The CDR3 is CAARSRQETQFF. The DNA of the CDR3 is TGTGCCGCTCGGAGCAGACAAGAGACCCAGTTCTTC.

This clonotype has more than one count but fewer than ten. This CDR3 is CASSPYLAGLYEQYF. CDR3 bases: TGTGCCAGCAGTCCCTACCTAGCGGGGCTCTACGAGCAGTACTTC. The V and J genes are TRBV27 and TRBJ2-7; 9 nucleotides line up with TRBD2. V was pared by 5 bases and J by 3 bases, with 8 bases of the junction left unmatched. Looked up from germline, CDR1 is MNHEY and CDR2 is SMNVEV (reference sequence). This CDR3 is built from 15 residues.

This clonotype was counted many times. CDR3 in DNA: TGTGCCAGCAGTTACAGGGGTGGCTACACCTTC. Its translation: CASSYRGGYTF. The V call is TRBV6-5, the J call TRBJ1-2; D may be TRBD1 (5 bases). CDR3 length: 11 amino acids. Germline values: CDR1 MNHEY, CDR2 SVGAGI. V dropped 2 bases and J dropped 7 bases, with 5 bases sitting between them.

The sample holds a few counts of this clonotype. The chain recombines TRBV5-1 with TRBJ2-7; D is undetermined. This CDR3 has 14 amino acids. With 0 bases removed from V and 3 bases from J, the gap between germline ends came to 10 bases. Germline CDR1 and CDR2: SGHRS and YFSETQ. The CDR3 nucleotides read TGCGCCAGCAGCTTGGAGCCCCTGCACTACGAGCAGTACTTC. Residues: CASSLEPLHYEQYF.

The CDR3 nucleotides are TGCAGTGCTTCACGGCCGAAAAGGTCCTACGAGCAGTTCTTC. Its translation is CSASRPKRSYEQFF. The rearrangement joins TRBV20-1 to TRBJ2-1, with no clear D. Trimming cost V 5 bases and J 10 bases, with 21 bases left between them. CDR1 DFQATT and CDR2 SNEGSKA come from the germline V gene (reference sequence). CDR3 length: 14 residues.

The gene calls are TRBV7-9 and TRBJ2-3, with D perhaps TRBD1 (5 bases). Trimming removed 2 bases from V and 7 bases from J, with 7 bases in between. Germline values: CDR1 SEHNR, CDR2 FQNEAQ (reference sequence). This CDR3 spans 12 amino acids. As DNA, the CDR3 is TGTGCCAGCAGCTTACAGGGAAATACGCAGTATTTT. This translates into CASSLQGNTQYF.

This rearrangement joins TRBV2 to TRBJ2-3; the match to TRBD2 covers 7 bases. Germline V gene lookup returns CDR1 SNHLY and CDR2 FYNNEI. The CDR3 totals 14 residues. Trimming took 6 bases from V and 4 from J; bases not matched to a gene: 7. The CDR3 region is CASRPAGWADTQYF. The CDR3 region has the DNA TGTGCCAGCAGGCCAGCGGGGTGGGCAGATACGCAGTATTTT.

The chain is built from TRBV6-5 and TRBJ2-1; possibly TRBD1 or TRBD2 for D (5 bases each). The end of the DNA aligns better with TRBJ2-7, so the J call may be wrong. This CDR3 comprises 15 residues. CDR1 is MNHEY, CDR2 SVGAGI, per germline. CDR3 sequence: CASSYVPGPICEQYF. The DNA for the CDR3 is TGTGCCAGCAGTTACGTTCCGGGACCCATCTGCGAGCAGTACTTC.

This clonotype was observed a handful of times. A much bigger clone sits one base away, suggesting this may be a read error. The gene calls are TRBV4-2 and TRBJ2-7; the match to TRBD2 covers 8 bases. This CDR3 spans 16 amino acids. Per germline, CDR1 LGHNA and CDR2 YNFKEQ. V was pared by 1 base and J by 4 bases, with 9 bases of the junction left unmatched. CDR3 in DNA: TGTGCCAGCAGCCAAGGGGTAGCGGGAAATGTTTACGAGCAGTACTTC. This encodes CASSQGVAGNVYEQYF.

This sequence joins TRBV6-6 and TRBJ2-7, with D hard to call. Trimming shortened V by 4 bases and J by 2 bases, and 9 bases separated the two germline ends. CDR1 and CDR2 (germline): MNHNY, SVGAGI (reference sequence). This CDR3 is 13 amino acids long. CDR3 nucleotide sequence: TGTGCCAGCAGTTTTTCTGATCCCTACGAGCAGTACTTC. It yields the protein CASSFSDPYEQYF.

The gene calls are TRBV11-2 and TRBJ2-1; 11 nucleotides agree with TRBD2. The trim removed 3 bases at V and 6 bases at J, leaving 13 bases unmatched. Germline CDR1 and CDR2: SGHAT and FQNNGV. The CDR3 loop spans 18 amino acids. Here the CDR3 DNA reads TGTGCCAGCAGCTTCCGGGACAGCACTAGCGGGAGAGGCAATGAGCAGTTCTTC. Its translation is CASSFRDSTSGRGNEQFF.

The chain recombines TRBV2 with TRBJ2-1, with a tentative D call TRBD1 (6 bases). Trimming removed 5 bases from V and 2 bases from J, with 16 bases in between. This CDR3 comprises 16 residues. Germline V gene sequence: CDR1 SNHLY, CDR2 FYNNEI. CDR3 loop: CASSLTGQFTYNEQFF. As DNA, the CDR3 is TGTGCCAGCAGTCTCACGGGACAATTCACCTACAATGAGCAGTTCTTC.